The clone carrying this TCR beta chain was counted once. Its antigen is undetermined. This record comes from a study of radiation and T cells in renal cell carcinoma. Whole-study context: Nephrectomy followed 15 Gy stereotactic body radiation by 4 weeks. Study-level findings and limits: In blood, top tumor clones expanded by 2 weeks, shrinking by 4. Baseline intratumoral clonotype presence is unknown without pretreatment biopsies.

Documented time point: blood 2 weeks post-SBRT. Specified treatment: 15 Gy SBRT to primary tumor, nephrectomy 4 weeks later. The patient's renal cell carcinoma had clear cell pathology. Repertoires were generated with immunoSEQ multiplex PCR, while TCRdb's copy carries only in-frame clones and drops some. The sample includes roughly 150,000 clones, about nine tenths of them seen just once. Germline values: CDR1 SGDLS, CDR2 YYNGEE. The CDR3 contains 15 residues. V gave up 3 bases and J gave up 8 bases, with 20 bases separating them. Sequenced here: blood, sampled from a patient whose treatment included radiotherapy and nephrectomy. The origin of this receptor is a woman aged 45-60 years with renal cell carcinoma. This rearrangement joins TRBV9 to TRBJ1-2; D unclear. The chain's CDR3 is CASSGTGAFLWGYTF. The CDR3 nucleotides read TGTGCCAGCAGCGGGACGGGTGCTTTTTTATGGGGCTACACCTTC.